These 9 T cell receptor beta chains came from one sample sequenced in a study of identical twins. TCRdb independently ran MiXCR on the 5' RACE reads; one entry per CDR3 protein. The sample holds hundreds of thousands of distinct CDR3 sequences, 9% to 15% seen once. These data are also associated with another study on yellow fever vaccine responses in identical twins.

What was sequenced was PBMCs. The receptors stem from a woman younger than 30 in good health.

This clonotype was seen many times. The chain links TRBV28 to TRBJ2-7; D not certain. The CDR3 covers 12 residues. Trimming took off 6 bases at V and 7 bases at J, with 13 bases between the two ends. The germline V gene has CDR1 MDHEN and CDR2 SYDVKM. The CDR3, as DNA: TGTGCCAGCAGCCAGGTAGTGGGGGAGCAGTACTTC. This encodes CASSQVVGEQYF.

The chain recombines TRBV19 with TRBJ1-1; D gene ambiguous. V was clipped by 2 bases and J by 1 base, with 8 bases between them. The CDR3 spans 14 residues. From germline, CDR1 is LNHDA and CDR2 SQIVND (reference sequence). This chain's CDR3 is CASSIMRENTEAFF. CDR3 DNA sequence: TGTGCCAGTAGTATAATGCGGGAGAACACTGAAGCTTTCTTT.

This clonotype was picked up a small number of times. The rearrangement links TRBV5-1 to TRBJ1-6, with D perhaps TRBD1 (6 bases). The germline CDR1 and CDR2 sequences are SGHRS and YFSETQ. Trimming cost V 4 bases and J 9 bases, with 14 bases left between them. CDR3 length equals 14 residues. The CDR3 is CASSQGQGTSPLHF. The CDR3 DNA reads TGCGCCAGCAGCCAGGGGCAGGGGACTTCACCCCTCCACTTT.

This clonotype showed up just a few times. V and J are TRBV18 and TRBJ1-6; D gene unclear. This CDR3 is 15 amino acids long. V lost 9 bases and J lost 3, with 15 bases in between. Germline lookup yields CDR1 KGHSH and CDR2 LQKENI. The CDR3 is CASFDSLGYNSPLHF. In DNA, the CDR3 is TGTGCCAGTTTCGATTCCCTTGGCTATAATTCACCCCTCCACTTT.

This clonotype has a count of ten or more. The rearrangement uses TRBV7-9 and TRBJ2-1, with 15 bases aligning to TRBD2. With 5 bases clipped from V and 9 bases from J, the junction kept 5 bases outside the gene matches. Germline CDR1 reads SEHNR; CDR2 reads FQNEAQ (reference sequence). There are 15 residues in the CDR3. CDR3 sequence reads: CASSTGLAGGSEQFF. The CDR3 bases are TGTGCCAGCAGCACGGGACTAGCGGGAGGCAGTGAGCAGTTCTTC.

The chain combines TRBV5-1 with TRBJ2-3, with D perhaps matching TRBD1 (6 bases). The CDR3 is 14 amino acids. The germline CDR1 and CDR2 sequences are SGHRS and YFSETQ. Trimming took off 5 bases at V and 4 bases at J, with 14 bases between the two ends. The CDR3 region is CASSFLDSSDTQYF. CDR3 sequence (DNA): TGCGCCAGCAGTTTTTTGGACAGTTCAGATACGCAGTATTTT. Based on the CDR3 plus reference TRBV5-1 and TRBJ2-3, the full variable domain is KAGVTQTPRYLIKTRGQQVTLSCSPISGHRSVSWYQQTPGQGLQFLFEYFSETQRNKGNFPGRFSGRQFSNSRSEMNVSTLELGDSALYLCASSFLDSSDTQYFGPGTRLTVL.

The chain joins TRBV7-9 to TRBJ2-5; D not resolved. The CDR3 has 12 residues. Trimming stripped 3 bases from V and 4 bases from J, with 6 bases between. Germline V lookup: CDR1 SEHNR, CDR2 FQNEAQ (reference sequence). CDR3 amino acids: CASSFIRETQYF. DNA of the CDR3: TGTGCCAGCAGCTTCATCCGAGAGACCCAGTACTTC. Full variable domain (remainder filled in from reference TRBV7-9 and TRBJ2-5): DTGVSQNPRHKITKRGQNVTFRCDPISEHNRLYWYRQTLGQGPEFLTYFQNEAQLEKSRLLSDRFSAERPKGSFSTLEIQRTEQGDSAMYLCASSFIRETQYFGPGTRLLVL.

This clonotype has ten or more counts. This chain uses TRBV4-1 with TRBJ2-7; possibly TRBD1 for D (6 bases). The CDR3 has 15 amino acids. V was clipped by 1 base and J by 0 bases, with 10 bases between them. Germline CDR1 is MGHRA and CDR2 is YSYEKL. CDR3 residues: CASSQGTVSSYEQYF. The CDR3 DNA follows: TGCGCCAGCAGCCAAGGGACAGTGAGCTCCTACGAGCAGTACTTC.

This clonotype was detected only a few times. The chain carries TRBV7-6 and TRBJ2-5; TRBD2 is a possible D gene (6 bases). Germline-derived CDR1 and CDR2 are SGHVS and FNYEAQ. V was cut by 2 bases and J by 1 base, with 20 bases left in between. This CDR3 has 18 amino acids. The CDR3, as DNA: TGTGCCAGCAGCTTACAGGGATTACGCGGGGCGACCCAAGAGACCCAGTACTTC. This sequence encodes CASSLQGLRGATQETQYF.